Each of the 32 T cell receptor beta chains below was sequenced from the same sample in a study of PD-L1 blockade in urothelial cancer. Profiled with immunoSEQ multiplex PCR; TCRdb holds only in-frame clones, not every one. Among some 120,000 clones listed, 75% to 95% were seen once. The time point: peripheral blood 6 weeks after treatment start. Here the sequenced sample was PBMCs, taken around atezolizumab (anti-PD-L1) treatment. The receptors were sampled from a man aged 55 to 70 with urothelial cancer.

The CDR3 sequence: CASSLAGVSETQYF. The CDR3 nucleotides are TGTGCCAGCAGTCTAGCGGGGGTTTCAGAGACCCAGTACTTC. This rearrangement joins TRBV5-4 to TRBJ2-5; 10 bases are shared with TRBD2. Per germline, CDR1 SGHNT and CDR2 YYREEE (reference sequence). V trimming: 5 bases; J trimming: 4 bases; junction bases outside the gene matches: 5. The CDR3 covers 14 residues.

The chain employs TRBV9 and TRBJ2-2; possibly TRBD1 for D (6 bases). From germline, CDR1 is SGDLS and CDR2 YYNGEE. V was cut by 3 bases and J by 5 bases, with 20 bases left in between. The CDR3 loop spans 17 amino acids. This chain's CDR3 is CASSAGSGVGYTGELFF. Here the CDR3 DNA reads TGTGCCAGCAGCGCCGGATCAGGGGTAGGATATACCGGGGAGCTGTTTTTT.

The V and J genes are TRBV5-1 and TRBJ2-2; 7 bases are a match to TRBD2. This CDR3 spans 17 amino acids. Trimming removed 0 bases from V and 5 bases from J; junction bases left unmatched: 10. CDR1 SGHRS and CDR2 YFSETQ come from the germline V gene. The CDR3 sequence is CASSLEGRAGRTGELFF. The CDR3 DNA reads as TGCGCCAGCAGCTTGGAGGGGAGGGCAGGAAGAACCGGGGAGCTGTTTTTT.

This clone was seen a single time. The chain employs TRBV27 and TRBJ2-5; TRBD1 matches 9 bases. This CDR3 has 14 residues. The germline CDR1 and CDR2 sequences are MNHEY and SMNVEV (reference sequence). After removal of 5 bases from V and 2 bases from J, the junction contained 3 bases not matched to a gene. For the CDR3, the DNA is TGTGCCAGCAGTCCGGGGACAGGGCAAGAGACCCAGTACTTC. Protein product: CASSPGTGQETQYF.

The chain carries TRBV7-2 and TRBJ2-3; D gene ambiguous. CDR3 length equals 14 residues. V shed 5 bases and J shed 7 bases, with 16 bases lying between them. Germline V gene lookup returns CDR1 SGHTA and CDR2 FQGNSA. CDR3: CASSPRGSMNTQYF. Written as DNA, the CDR3 is TGTGCCAGCAGCCCCAGAGGTAGCATGAATACGCAGTATTTT. The full variable domain, rest sourced from reference TRBV7-2 and TRBJ2-3, is GAGVSQSPSNKVTEKGKDVELRCDPISGHTALYWYRQSLGQGLEFLIYFQGNSAPDKSGLPSDRFSAERTGGSVSTLTIQRTQQEDSAVYLCASSPRGSMNTQYFGPGTRLTVL.

This clone was detected once. The gene calls are TRBV7-3 and TRBJ2-2; 7 bases align to TRBD2. The germline gives CDR1 SGHTA, CDR2 FQGTGA. V was pared by 1 base and J by 4 bases, with 9 bases of the junction left unmatched. The CDR3 covers 17 residues. CDR3 sequence: CASSLSPAREGTGELFF. The CDR3 DNA reads as TGTGCCAGCAGCTTAAGTCCGGCCAGGGAGGGCACCGGGGAGCTGTTTTTT.

CDR3 nucleotides: TGTGCCAGTAGTGCGACACTCAGGGGGCTACGGACTGAAGCTTTCTTT. Encoded protein: CASSATLRGLRTEAFF. This sequence joins TRBV19 and TRBJ1-1; the match to TRBD1 covers 8 bases. The length of the CDR3 is 16 residues. Trimming took 5 bases from V and 5 from J; bases not matched to a gene: 13. The germline V gene encodes CDR1 LNHDA and CDR2 SQIVND (reference sequence). The full variable domain, completed using reference TRBV19 and TRBJ1-1, is DGGITQSPKYLFRKEGQNVTLSCEQNLNHDAMYWYRQDPGQGLRLIYYSQIVNDFQKGDIAEGYSVSREKKESFPLTVTSAQKNPTAFYLCASSATLRGLRTEAFFGQGTRLTVV.

The chain employs TRBV5-1 and TRBJ1-1, with TRBD1 identical over 8 bases. The junction had 4 bases not matched to a gene; V was cut back by 4 bases and J by 2 bases. This CDR3 spans 14 amino acids. Germline assignment: CDR1 SGHRS and CDR2 YFSETQ. The CDR3 DNA reads TGCGCCAGCAGCCAAACAGGGGGAAACACTGAAGCTTTCTTT. Translation gives CASSQTGGNTEAFF.

There are a few counts of this clone. The chain is built from TRBV6-1 and TRBJ2-3, with D possibly matching TRBD2 (5 bases). This CDR3 contains 15 residues. V shed 7 bases and J shed 2 bases, with 16 bases lying between them. Germline CDR1 MNHNS, CDR2 SASEGT. The CDR3 sequence: CASTRIGGNTDTQYF. In DNA, the CDR3 is TGTGCCAGCACCCGAATAGGAGGAAACACAGATACGCAGTATTTT.

This chain connects TRBV2 to TRBJ2-3; D is perhaps TRBD2 (7 bases). V was clipped by 7 bases and J by 13 bases, with 27 bases between them. Germline V CDR1 and CDR2: SNHLY, FYNNEI. The CDR3 sequence is 15 residues long. Here the CDR3 reads CASNLQRGGGLGEYF. DNA of the CDR3: TGTGCCAGCAACCTACAAAGAGGGGGGGGACTCGGGGAGTATTTT.

V and J are TRBV11-2 and TRBJ1-3, with D possibly TRBD1 on 5 matching bases. Trimming took off 5 bases at V and 8 bases at J, with 16 bases between the two ends. In germline, CDR1 is SGHAT, CDR2 FQNNGV. The CDR3 totals 14 residues. The CDR3 loop is CASSPGPGTDTIYF. CDR3 nucleotide sequence: TGTGCCAGCAGCCCAGGGCCAGGCACGGACACCATATATTTT.

V usage is TRBV18 and J usage is TRBJ2-7; D is possibly TRBD1 (6 bases). The length of the CDR3 is 14 residues. The germline V gene encodes CDR1 KGHSH and CDR2 LQKENI. V was pared by 1 base and J by 2 bases, with 9 bases between. The CDR3 is CASSPRDIAYEQYF. The CDR3 nucleotides read TGTGCCAGCTCACCACGGGACATAGCCTACGAGCAGTACTTC.

The CDR3 coding sequence is TGTGCCAGTCTCCGGGGGGCGGCTCAGCCCCAGCATTTT. It specifies CASLRGAAQPQHF. V usage is TRBV6-1 and J usage is TRBJ1-5; D might be TRBD1 (6 bases). The CDR3 runs to 13 residues. CDR1 MNHNS and CDR2 SASEGT come from the germline V gene. V gave up 9 bases and J gave up 6 bases, with 15 bases separating them.

This clone showed up just once. V gene TRBV15 combines with J gene TRBJ2-7; 8 bases are a match to TRBD1. Germline V gives CDR1 LNHNV, CDR2 YYDKDF (reference sequence). The length of the CDR3 is 14 residues. The V and J ends lost 5 bases and 3 bases, in that order; junction bases with no gene match: 6. The DNA of the CDR3 is TGTGCCACCAGCCTGGACAGGGTGAACTACGAGCAGTACTTC. It codes for CATSLDRVNYEQYF.

The CDR3 sequence: CASRGGQETQYF. The CDR3 DNA reads TGTGCCAGCAGGGGAGGACAAGAGACCCAGTACTTC. V and J are TRBV27 and TRBJ2-5, with D tentatively TRBD2 (6 bases). V was shortened by 6 bases and J by 2 bases, with 7 bases between the two germline ends. CDR3 length equals 12 residues. The germline gives CDR1 MNHEY, CDR2 SMNVEV (reference sequence).

This sequence joins TRBV19 and TRBJ2-3; D gene ambiguous. The length of the CDR3 is 13 residues. CDR1 is LNHDA, CDR2 SQIVND, per germline (reference sequence). Trimming cost V 6 bases and J 4 bases, with 11 bases left between them. CDR3 DNA sequence: TGTGCCAGTAGCCCAACTCGGGCAGATACGCAGTATTTT. Its protein product is CASSPTRADTQYF.

The chain recombines TRBV4-3 with TRBJ2-7, with 9 bases matching TRBD2. Germline values: CDR1 LGHNA, CDR2 YSLEER. The CDR3 totals 15 residues. After removal of 1 base from V and 7 bases from J, the junction contained 8 bases not matched to a gene. The chain's CDR3 is CASSQALAGRREQYF. The CDR3 DNA reads as TGCGCCAGCAGCCAAGCCCTAGCGGGGCGGCGGGAGCAGTACTTC.

The chain has TRBV5-1 and TRBJ2-3; tentative D call: TRBD1 (6 bases). CDR1 is SGHRS and CDR2 is YFSETQ in the germline V gene. The CDR3 has 15 residues. Trimming shortened V by 6 bases and J by 0 bases, and 14 bases separated the two germline ends. DNA for the CDR3: TGCGCCAGCAACCGGGACACCACTAGCACAGATACGCAGTATTTT. It codes for CASNRDTTSTDTQYF.

The V call is TRBV19, the J call TRBJ1-1; TRBD1 matches 8 bases. The germline gives CDR1 LNHDA, CDR2 SQIVND (reference sequence). V was pared by 6 bases and J by 4 bases, with 4 bases of the junction left unmatched. CDR3 length equals 13 residues. CDR3 in DNA: TGTGCCAGTAGGAACAGGGGGGGCACTGAAGCTTTCTTT. Translated: CASRNRGGTEAFF.

The V and J genes are TRBV5-1 and TRBJ2-1; a weak D match, TRBD2 (6 bases). This CDR3 has 15 amino acids. The V end was cut by 4 bases, the J end by 8 bases, with 19 bases between. Germline V CDR1 and CDR2: SGHRS, YFSETQ. The CDR3 nucleotides read TGCGCCAGCAGCCCCGCGACTAGATTTGGCGATGAGCAGTTCTTC. Translation gives CASSPATRFGDEQFF.

The rearrangement links TRBV18 to TRBJ1-3; a weak D match, TRBD1 (5 bases). CDR1 and CDR2 from the germline V gene are KGHSH and LQKENI. The CDR3 length is 15 residues. V lost 3 bases and J 4 bases, leaving 13 bases between the germline ends. The CDR3 nucleotides read TGTGCCAGCTCACCGAGGCGGGACGTCGGAAACACCATATATTTT. Residues: CASSPRRDVGNTIYF.

This clone is a singleton in its sample. The chain employs TRBV7-9 and TRBJ2-1, with 7 bases that match TRBD2. CDR3 size: 14 residues. V was clipped by 4 bases and J by 5 bases; unmatched bases: 5. Looked up from germline, CDR1 is SEHNR and CDR2 is FQNEAQ (reference sequence). In DNA, the CDR3 is TGTGCCAGCAGCTCCGGTGGGAGGGACAATGAGCAGTTCTTC. As protein: CASSSGGRDNEQFF.

The rearrangement joins TRBV2 to TRBJ1-6; possible D gene TRBD1, 6 bases. CDR1 is SNHLY, CDR2 FYNNEI, per germline. V lost 0 bases, J lost 5 bases, and 11 bases lay in between. The CDR3 sequence is 16 residues long. This CDR3 reads CASSEAGAGHNSPLHF. The DNA of the CDR3 is TGTGCCAGCAGTGAAGCGGGGGCAGGGCATAATTCACCCCTCCACTTT.

The chain carries TRBV19 and TRBJ1-1; TRBD1 matches 7 bases. The CDR3 totals 15 residues. CDR1 and CDR2 (germline): LNHDA, SQIVND (reference sequence). Trimming cost V 5 bases and J 5 bases; bases outside gene matches: 11. CDR3 residues: CASSLPGTVVTEAFF. CDR3 DNA: TGTGCCAGTAGTTTACCCGGGACAGTCGTGACTGAAGCTTTCTTT.

The chain recombines TRBV7-9 with TRBJ1-4; TRBD1 agrees at 8 bases. This CDR3 comprises 16 residues. Germline CDR1 reads SEHNR; CDR2 reads FQNEAQ (reference sequence). The junction had 4 bases not matched to a gene; V was cut back by 0 bases and J by 4 bases. Written as DNA, the CDR3 is TGTGCCAGCAGCTTAGCGGGGGACAGGAGTAATGAAAAACTGTTTTTT. This translates into CASSLAGDRSNEKLFF.

The gene calls are TRBV5-1 and TRBJ2-5; possible D gene TRBD1, 8 bases. The CDR3 is made up of 21 amino acids. Germline V gene data show CDR1 as SGHRS and CDR2 as YFSETQ. Trimming took 4 bases from V and 3 from J, leaving 34 bases between them. The CDR3 loop is CASSLAAFDRGVKRGKETQYF. In nucleotides, the CDR3 is TGCGCCAGCAGCCTTGCTGCCTTTGACAGGGGCGTGAAGCGGGGCAAAGAGACCCAGTACTTC.

This chain connects TRBV18 to TRBJ2-1, with TRBD1 identical over 11 bases. This CDR3 has 15 residues. Germline V gene data show CDR1 as KGHSH and CDR2 as LQKENI. The ends lost 3 bases at V and 7 bases at J; junction bases unmatched: 5. CDR3 region: CASSPGQGALNEQFF. Written as DNA, the CDR3 is TGTGCCAGCTCACCTGGACAGGGGGCTTTAAATGAGCAGTTCTTC.

This clone was seen only once. The rearrangement uses TRBV6-5 and TRBJ2-7; no firm D call. V shed 7 bases and J shed 0 bases, with 13 bases lying between them. There are 14 residues in the CDR3. Germline V CDR1 and CDR2: MNHEY, SVGAGI. CDR3 protein: CASTDTGSSYEQYF. In DNA form, the CDR3 reads TGTGCCAGCACCGACACCGGAAGCTCCTACGAGCAGTACTTC.

This chain links TRBV5-1 with TRBJ2-7; D is perhaps TRBD1 (6 bases). The germline V gene encodes CDR1 SGHRS and CDR2 YFSETQ. V was shortened by 5 bases and J by 1 base, with 13 bases between the two germline ends. The CDR3 runs to 14 residues. In DNA form, the CDR3 reads TGCGCCAGCAGATCCCAGGGGCAATCCTACGAGCAGTACTTC. Its protein product is CASRSQGQSYEQYF.

The rearrangement links TRBV19 to TRBJ2-7; D is perhaps TRBD1 (5 bases). This CDR3 spans 13 amino acids. Germline V lookup: CDR1 LNHDA, CDR2 SQIVND (reference sequence). V dropped 3 bases and J dropped 5 bases, with 11 bases sitting between them. Written as DNA, the CDR3 is TGTGCCAGTAGTATTAAGGGGATCCACGAGCAGTACTTC. Protein product: CASSIKGIHEQYF. Supplemented by reference TRBV19 and TRBJ2-7, the full variable domain reads DGGITQSPKYLFRKEGQNVTLSCEQNLNHDAMYWYRQDPGQGLRLIYYSQIVNDFQKGDIAEGYSVSREKKESFPLTVTSAQKNPTAFYLCASSIKGIHEQYFGPGTRLTVT.

CDR3 residues: CASSRPGDNYGYTF. The CDR3 nucleotides read TGCGCCAGCAGCCGTCCAGGGGATAACTATGGCTACACCTTC. The chain combines TRBV4-1 with TRBJ1-2, with D perhaps TRBD1 (6 bases). The CDR3 covers 14 residues. Germline CDR1 and CDR2: MGHRA and YSYEKL. Trimming stripped 4 bases from V and 1 base from J, with 10 bases between.

V gene TRBV10-3 combines with J gene TRBJ2-2; 10 bases line up with TRBD2. CDR1 is ENHRY, CDR2 SYGVKD, per germline. The CDR3 has 16 amino acids. V gave up 6 bases and J gave up 4 bases; unmatched junction bases: 8. CDR3 sequence reads: CAIRSTSGMGTGELFF. CDR3 bases: TGTGCCATCAGGTCCACTAGCGGGATGGGCACCGGGGAGCTGTTTTTT.